These 10 T cell receptor beta chains originate from one sample sequenced in a study of identical twins. TCRdb recomputed calls from the 5' RACE reads with MiXCR, one row per CDR3 protein. Of 400,000 to 600,000 distinct CDR3 sequences listed, approximately 20% are singletons. The same data also went into a second study, on yellow fever vaccine responses in identical twins.

The sequencing input was CD4+ T cells sorted from blood. These receptors originate from a woman between 18 and 29 years old in good health.

There are a few counts of this clonotype. The V and J genes are TRBV12-3 or TRBV12-4 and TRBJ2-3; D is uncertain. The ends were cut back, 6 bases at V and 4 bases at J, with 11 bases in the middle. The CDR3 loop spans 13 amino acids. CDR3 nucleotides: TGTGCCAGCAGCTTTGGCGCCGCAGATACGCAGTATTTT. It translates to CASSFGAADTQYF.

This clonotype was found a few times. This chain connects TRBV20-1 to TRBJ2-1, with unresolved D. Germline values: CDR1 DFQATT, CDR2 SNEGSKA (reference sequence). This CDR3 comprises 13 residues. V lost 0 bases and J lost 5, with 8 bases in between. The CDR3 loop reads CSARDEGDNEQFF. DNA of the CDR3: TGCAGTGCTAGAGATGAAGGAGACAATGAGCAGTTCTTC.

This clonotype appeared a few times. The chain uses TRBV5-1 and TRBJ2-1; D perhaps matches TRBD2 (5 bases). This CDR3 region has 21 residues. Deletions cut 3 bases from V and 5 bases from J, with 33 bases between. The V gene's germline CDR1 is SGHRS and CDR2 YFSETQ. CDR3 sequence (DNA): TGCGCCAGCAGCTCGATTGGTGGCAGATCCGAGCCTGGAGGAAATAACAATGAGCAGTTCTTC. Protein product: CASSSIGGRSEPGGNNNEQFF.

With respect to this clonotype: An end of the junction does not agree with germline; a read error may underlie this. This sequence joins TRBV20-1 and TRBJ1-1; D not certain. Germline CDR1 is DFQATT and CDR2 is SNEGSKA (reference sequence). The CDR3 sequence is 12 residues long. In DNA form, the CDR3 reads TGCAGTGCCGAGCCGGGGAACGCTGAAGCTTTCTTT. It yields the protein CSAEPGNAEAFF.

The rearrangement uses TRBV5-1 and TRBJ1-1; a possible D gene is TRBD1 (6 bases). The germline V gene encodes CDR1 SGHRS and CDR2 YFSETQ. V dropped 3 bases and J dropped 5 bases, with 20 bases sitting between them. This CDR3 region has 16 residues. CDR3 amino acids: CASSSQGKSQGTEAFF. The CDR3 DNA reads TGCGCCAGCAGCTCACAGGGAAAGTCCCAGGGGACTGAAGCTTTCTTT.

This clonotype was counted a few times. The rearrangement uses TRBV7-6 and TRBJ2-7, with 10 positions matching TRBD2. The V segment lost 5 bases and the J segment 5 bases; nucleotides outside the gene matches: 9. Germline lookup yields CDR1 SGHVS and CDR2 FNYEAQ. The length of the CDR3 is 15 residues. The CDR3 DNA reads as TGTGCCAGCAGCCTACGAGCTAGCGGGAGTGACGAGCAGTACTTC. This encodes CASSLRASGSDEQYF.

In its sample, this clonotype was seen a few times. The chain is built from TRBV24-1 and TRBJ2-1; tentatively, D is TRBD1 (5 bases). There are 15 residues in the CDR3. Trimming removed 4 bases from V and 6 bases from J, with 15 bases in between. Germline loops: CDR1 KGHDR, CDR2 SFDVKD. The CDR3 loop reads CATSDPTQGANEQFF. The CDR3 DNA is TGTGCCACCAGTGACCCCACCCAGGGCGCCAATGAGCAGTTCTTC.

This clonotype was detected ten times or more. The V gene is TRBV5-1, the J gene TRBJ1-1, with 12 bases that match TRBD1. V lost 4 bases, J lost 1 base, and 5 bases stayed unmatched. The CDR3 loop spans 16 amino acids. Germline CDR1 is SGHRS and CDR2 is YFSETQ. CDR3 in amino acids: CASSPGTGGWNTEAFF. CDR3 in DNA: TGCGCCAGCAGCCCCGGGACAGGGGGCTGGAACACTGAAGCTTTCTTT.

The rearrangement links TRBV20-1 to TRBJ2-1; D may be TRBD2 (7 bases). V was pared by 7 bases and J by 9 bases, with 19 bases between. Per the germline V gene, CDR1 is DFQATT and CDR2 is SNEGSKA (reference sequence). CDR3 length: 13 residues. The CDR3 reads CSEEGGPFGEQFF. In nucleotides, the CDR3 is TGCAGTGAGGAGGGGGGGCCTTTTGGTGAGCAGTTCTTC.

Here the CDR3 reads CATSNGQGAYEQFF. CDR3 DNA: TGTGCCACCAGCAATGGACAGGGGGCCTATGAGCAGTTCTTC. This rearrangement joins TRBV15 to TRBJ2-1; 11 bases are a match to TRBD1. The V gene's germline CDR1 is LNHNV and CDR2 YYDKDF (reference sequence). The CDR3 covers 14 residues. The junction had 4 bases not matched to a gene; V was cut back by 4 bases and J by 8 bases. Full variable domain (outside the CDR3, taken from reference TRBV15 and TRBJ2-1): DAMVIQNPRYQVTQFGKPVTLSCSQTLNHNVMYWYQQKSSQAPKLLFHYYDKDFNNEADTPDNFQSRRPNTSFCFLDIRSPGLGDTAMYLCATSNGQGAYEQFFGPGTRLTVL.